Listed here is a single T cell receptor beta chain. Its antigen is still unknown. The data derive from a study of PD-1 blockade in classical Hodgkin lymphoma. Time point meaning: newly diagnosed, previously untreated cHL patient sample. The authors used newly diagnosed, untreated classical Hodgkin lymphoma PBMCs as comparison. Study-wide results and caveats: Why the repertoires differ is still unclear, perhaps disease activity or prior therapy. Before treatment, TCR diversity in newly diagnosed patients was reportedly lower than in healthy donors.

Data came from immunoSEQ multiplex PCR; TCRdb stores just in-frame clones and leaves some out. This table holds 15,000 to 20,000 clones, over 75% found once. V was cut by 7 bases and J by 0 bases, with 11 bases left in between. The CDR3 runs to 14 residues. CDR1 SNHLY and CDR2 FYNNEI come from the germline V gene. The receptor comes from a human donor with classical Hodgkin lymphoma. The chain has TRBV2 and TRBJ2-3; D not resolved. Sequencing used peripheral blood mononuclear cells (PBMCs). CDR3 region: CASIGDFSTDTQYF. The CDR3 bases are TGTGCCAGCATAGGAGATTTTAGCACAGATACGCAGTATTTT.